Presented here are 2 T cell receptor beta chains from one specimen sequenced in a study of blood T cell repertoires in COVID-19 (dated by TCRdb to 2019 to 2021). The library was made by the immunoSEQ multiplex PCR assay. Here the immuneACCESS table is served through TCRdb, limited to in-frame sequences with V and J called. Missing clones are a known gap in these copies; in checked studies unresolved V genes cover under half, and the rest lacks a known reason. Within this sample are around 250,000 clones, with about 87% of them counted one time only. 1.5% to 2% of the sample is held by the ten biggest clonotypes. Sequencing was done on a sample of PBMCs or T cells enriched from blood (not recorded which). Receptor source: a woman aged 50 to 60 who had recovered from COVID-19.

The CDR3 DNA follows: TGCGCCAGCAGAAAAAGACCCGGGACAAGAAACTATGGCTACACCTTC. Amino acid sequence: CASRKRPGTRNYGYTF. The J gene is TRBJ1-2, the V gene TRBV23-1; a possible D gene is TRBD1 (6 bases). TRBV23-1 is marked as an open reading frame, function uncertain. The V gene lost 6 bases and the J gene lost 2 bases, with 19 bases spanning the gap. There are 16 residues in the CDR3.

V is TRBV7-6 and J is TRBJ2-1; 8 nucleotides line up with TRBD2. Losses at the gene ends were 0 bases for V and 2 bases for J; bases not matched to a gene: 6. This CDR3 has 17 amino acids. Germline V gene sequence: CDR1 SGHVS, CDR2 FNYEAQ. Written as DNA, the CDR3 is TGTGCCAGCAGCTTAGCCTCACGGACTAGCACCTACAATGAGCAGTTCTTC. Translation: CASSLASRTSTYNEQFF.